This T cell receptor beta chain was captured by sequencing in a study of OX40 agonist ivuxolimab in advanced cancers. Measured with immunoSEQ multiplex PCR; TCRdb has only the in-frame clones, and not every one. The table lists about 71,000 clones, roughly nine tenths of them singletons. This CDR3 has 12 residues. V lost 6 bases and J 6 bases, leaving 12 bases between the germline ends. The germline CDR1 and CDR2 sequences are SEHNR and FQNEAQ (reference sequence). The chain links TRBV7-9 to TRBJ2-7; no firm D call. The TCR was taken from an adult with an advanced solid tumor such as melanoma, head and neck, liver or kidney cancer. The source was CD4+ or CD8+ T cells sorted from blood, collected in a trial of the OX40 agonist ivuxolimab. CDR3 coding DNA: TGTGCCAGCAGAAGTACCTCGAGCGAGCAGTACTTC. Its protein product is CASRSTSSEQYF. The full variable domain, rest sourced from reference TRBV7-9 and TRBJ2-7, is DTGVSQNPRHKITKRGQNVTFRCDPISEHNRLYWYRQTLGQGPEFLTYFQNEAQLEKSRLLSDRFSAERPKGSFSTLEIQRTEQGDSAMYLCASRSTSSEQYFGPGTRLTVT.